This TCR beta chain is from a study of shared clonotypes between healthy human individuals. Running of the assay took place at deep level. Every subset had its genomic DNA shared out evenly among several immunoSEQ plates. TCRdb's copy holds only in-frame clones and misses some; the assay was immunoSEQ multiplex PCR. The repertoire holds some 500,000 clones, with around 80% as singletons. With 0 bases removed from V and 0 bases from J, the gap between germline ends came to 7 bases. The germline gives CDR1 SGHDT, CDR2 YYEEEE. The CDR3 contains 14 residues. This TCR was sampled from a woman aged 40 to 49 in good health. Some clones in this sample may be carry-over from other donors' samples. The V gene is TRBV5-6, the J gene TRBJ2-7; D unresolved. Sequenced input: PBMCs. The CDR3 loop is CASSLEGNSYEQYF. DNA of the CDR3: TGTGCCAGCAGCTTGGAAGGGAACTCCTACGAGCAGTACTTC.